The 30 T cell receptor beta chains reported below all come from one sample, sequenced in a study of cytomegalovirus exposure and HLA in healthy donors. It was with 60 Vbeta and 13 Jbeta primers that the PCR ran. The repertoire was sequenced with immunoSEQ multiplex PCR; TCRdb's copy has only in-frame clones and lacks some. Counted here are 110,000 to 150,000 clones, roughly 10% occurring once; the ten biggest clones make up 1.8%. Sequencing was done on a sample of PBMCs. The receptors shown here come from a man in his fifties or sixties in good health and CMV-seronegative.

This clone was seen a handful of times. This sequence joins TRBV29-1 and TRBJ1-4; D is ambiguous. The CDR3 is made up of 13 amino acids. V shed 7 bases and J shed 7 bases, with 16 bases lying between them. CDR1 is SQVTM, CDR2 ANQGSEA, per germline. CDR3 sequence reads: CSAGEVRSEKLFF. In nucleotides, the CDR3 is TGCAGCGCCGGGGAGGTCCGTAGTGAAAAACTGTTTTTT.

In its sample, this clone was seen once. This CDR3 is CASSFYGGRVREQFF. The CDR3 DNA follows: TGTGCCAGCAGTTTTTACGGCGGGAGAGTCCGTGAGCAGTTCTTC. The rearrangement uses TRBV27 and TRBJ2-1; 7 positions agree with TRBD2. Losses at the gene ends were 3 bases for V and 9 bases for J; bases not matched to a gene: 11. CDR3 length: 15 amino acids. Germline values: CDR1 MNHEY, CDR2 SMNVEV (reference sequence).

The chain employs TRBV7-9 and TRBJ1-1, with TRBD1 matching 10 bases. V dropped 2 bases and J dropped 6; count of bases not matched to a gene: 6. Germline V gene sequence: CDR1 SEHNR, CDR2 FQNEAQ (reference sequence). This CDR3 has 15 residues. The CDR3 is CASSLSGTGVSEAFF. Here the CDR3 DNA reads TGTGCCAGCAGCTTATCTGGGACAGGGGTATCTGAAGCTTTCTTT.

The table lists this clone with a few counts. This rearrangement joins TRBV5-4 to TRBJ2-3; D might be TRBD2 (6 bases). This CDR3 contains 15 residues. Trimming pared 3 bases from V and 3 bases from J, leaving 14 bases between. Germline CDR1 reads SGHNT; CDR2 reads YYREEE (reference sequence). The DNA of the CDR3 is TGTGCCAGCAGCTCGCCTCCACGGGGGACAGATACGCAGTATTTT. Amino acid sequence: CASSSPPRGTDTQYF.

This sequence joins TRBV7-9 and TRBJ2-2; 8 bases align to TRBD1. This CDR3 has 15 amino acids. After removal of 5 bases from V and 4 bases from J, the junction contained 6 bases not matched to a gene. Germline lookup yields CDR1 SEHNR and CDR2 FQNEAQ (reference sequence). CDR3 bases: TGTGCCAGCAGCGAGACAGGGGACCTCACCGGGGAGCTGTTTTTT. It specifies CASSETGDLTGELFF.

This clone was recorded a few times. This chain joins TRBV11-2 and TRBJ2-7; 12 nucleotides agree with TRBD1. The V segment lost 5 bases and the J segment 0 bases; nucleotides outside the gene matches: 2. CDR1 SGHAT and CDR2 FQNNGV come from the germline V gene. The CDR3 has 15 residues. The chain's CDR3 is CASSRGQGASYEQYF. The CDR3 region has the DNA TGTGCCAGCAGCCGGGGACAGGGGGCCTCCTACGAGCAGTACTTC.

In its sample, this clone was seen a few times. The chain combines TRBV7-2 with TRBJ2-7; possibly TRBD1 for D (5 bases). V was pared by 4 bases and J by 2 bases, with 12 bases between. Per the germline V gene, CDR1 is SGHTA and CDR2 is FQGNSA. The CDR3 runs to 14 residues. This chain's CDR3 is CASSSRQRPYEQYF. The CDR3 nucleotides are TGTGCCAGCAGCTCCCGACAGAGACCCTACGAGCAGTACTTC.

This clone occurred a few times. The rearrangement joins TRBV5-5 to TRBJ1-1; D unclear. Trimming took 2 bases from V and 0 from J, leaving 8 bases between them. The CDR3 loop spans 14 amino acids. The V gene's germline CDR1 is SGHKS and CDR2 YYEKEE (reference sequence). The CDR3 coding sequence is TGTGCCAGCAGCTTTGAACAGATGAACACTGAAGCTTTCTTT. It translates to CASSFEQMNTEAFF.

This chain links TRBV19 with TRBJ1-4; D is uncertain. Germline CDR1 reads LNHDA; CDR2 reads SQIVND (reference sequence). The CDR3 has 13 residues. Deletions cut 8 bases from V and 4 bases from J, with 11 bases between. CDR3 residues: CASWTGFNEKLFF. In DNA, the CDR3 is TGTGCCAGTTGGACTGGCTTTAATGAAAAACTGTTTTTT.

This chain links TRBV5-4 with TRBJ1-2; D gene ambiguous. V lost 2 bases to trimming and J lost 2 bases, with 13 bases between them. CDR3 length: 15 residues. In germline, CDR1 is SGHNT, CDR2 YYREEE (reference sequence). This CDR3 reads CASSFPGLSNYGYTF. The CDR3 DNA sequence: TGTGCCAGCAGCTTCCCGGGTCTATCCAACTATGGCTACACCTTC.

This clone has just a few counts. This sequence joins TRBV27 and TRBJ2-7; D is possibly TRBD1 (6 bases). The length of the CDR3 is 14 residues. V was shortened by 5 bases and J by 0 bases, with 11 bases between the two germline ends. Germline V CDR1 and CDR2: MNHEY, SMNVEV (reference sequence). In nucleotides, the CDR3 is TGTGCCAGCAGTCCCTGGGACAACTCCTACGAGCAGTACTTC. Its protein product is CASSPWDNSYEQYF.

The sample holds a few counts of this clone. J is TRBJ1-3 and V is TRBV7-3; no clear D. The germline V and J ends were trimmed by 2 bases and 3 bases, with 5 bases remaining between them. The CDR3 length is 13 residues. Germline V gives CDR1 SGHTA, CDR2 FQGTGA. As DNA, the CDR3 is TGTGCCAGCAGCTTATACAGTGGAAACACCATATATTTT. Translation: CASSLYSGNTIYF.

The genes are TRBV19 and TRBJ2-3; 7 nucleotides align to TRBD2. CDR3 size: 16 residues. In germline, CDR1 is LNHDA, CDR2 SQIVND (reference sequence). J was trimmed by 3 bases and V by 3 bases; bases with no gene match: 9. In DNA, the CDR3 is TGTGCCAGTAGTATCTTGGGGGGGGAGACGACAGATACGCAGTATTTT. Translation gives CASSILGGETTDTQYF.

The CDR3 reads CASRVRGGAGNQPQHF. CDR3 coding DNA: TGTGCCAGCAGAGTGAGAGGGGGCGCCGGCAATCAGCCCCAGCATTTT. V usage is TRBV2 and J usage is TRBJ1-5, with 7 bases aligning to TRBD1. The CDR3 runs 16 residues. Germline values: CDR1 SNHLY, CDR2 FYNNEI. V shed 6 bases and J 2 bases; nucleotides not matched to a gene: 10.

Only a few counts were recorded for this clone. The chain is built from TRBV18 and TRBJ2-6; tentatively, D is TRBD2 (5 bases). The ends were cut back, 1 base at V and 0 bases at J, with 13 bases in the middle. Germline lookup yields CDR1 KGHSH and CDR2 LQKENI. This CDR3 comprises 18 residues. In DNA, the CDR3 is TGTGCCAGCTCACCACTTAGGACTGCCAGCTCTGGGGCCAACGTCCTGACTTTC. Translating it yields CASSPLRTASSGANVLTF.

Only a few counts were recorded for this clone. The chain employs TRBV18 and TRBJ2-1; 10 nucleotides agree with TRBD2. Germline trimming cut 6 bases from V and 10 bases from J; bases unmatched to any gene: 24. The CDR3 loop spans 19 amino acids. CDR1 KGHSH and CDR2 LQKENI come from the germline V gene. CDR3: CASSRAVGASGSNWDEQFF. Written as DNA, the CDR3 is TGTGCCAGCTCTCGGGCCGTAGGGGCTAGCGGGAGTAATTGGGACGAGCAGTTCTTC.

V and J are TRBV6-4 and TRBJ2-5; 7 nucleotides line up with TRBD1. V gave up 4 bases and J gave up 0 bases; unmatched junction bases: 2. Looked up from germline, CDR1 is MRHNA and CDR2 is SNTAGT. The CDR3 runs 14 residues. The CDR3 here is CASSGQGHQETQYF. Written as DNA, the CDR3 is TGTGCCAGCAGTGGACAGGGCCACCAAGAGACCCAGTACTTC.

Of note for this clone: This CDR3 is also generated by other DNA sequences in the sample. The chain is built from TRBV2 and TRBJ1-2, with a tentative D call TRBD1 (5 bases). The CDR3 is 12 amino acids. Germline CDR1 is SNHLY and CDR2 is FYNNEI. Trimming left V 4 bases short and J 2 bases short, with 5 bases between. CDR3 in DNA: TGTGCCAGCAGTGGGACAAACTATGGCTACACCTTC. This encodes CASSGTNYGYTF.

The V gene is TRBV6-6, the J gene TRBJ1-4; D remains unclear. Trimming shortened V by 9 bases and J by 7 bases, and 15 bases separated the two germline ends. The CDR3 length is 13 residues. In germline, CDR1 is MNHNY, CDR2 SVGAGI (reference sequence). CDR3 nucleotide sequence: TGTGCCAGTCGGGGAGGCCTGGCTGAAAAACTGTTTTTT. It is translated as CASRGGLAEKLFF.

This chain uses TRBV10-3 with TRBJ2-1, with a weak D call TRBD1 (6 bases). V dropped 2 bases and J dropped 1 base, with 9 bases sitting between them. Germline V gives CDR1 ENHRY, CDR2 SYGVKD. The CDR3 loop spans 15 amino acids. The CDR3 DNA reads TGTGCCATCAGTGAGGAGGACAGTTCCTACAATGAGCAGTTCTTC. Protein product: CAISEEDSSYNEQFF.

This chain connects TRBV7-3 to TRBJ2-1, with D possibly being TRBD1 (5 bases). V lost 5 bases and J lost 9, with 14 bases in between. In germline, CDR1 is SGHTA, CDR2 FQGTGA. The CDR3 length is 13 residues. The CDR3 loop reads CASSADHTGEQFF. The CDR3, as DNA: TGTGCCAGCAGCGCCGACCATACAGGTGAGCAGTTCTTC.

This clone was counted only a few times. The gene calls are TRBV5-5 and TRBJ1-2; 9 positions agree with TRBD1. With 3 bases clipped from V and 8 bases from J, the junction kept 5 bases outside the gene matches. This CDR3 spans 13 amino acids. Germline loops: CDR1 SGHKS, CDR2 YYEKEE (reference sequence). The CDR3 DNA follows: TGTGCCAGCAGCTGGACAGGGGAAGGCGGCTACACCTTC. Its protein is CASSWTGEGGYTF.

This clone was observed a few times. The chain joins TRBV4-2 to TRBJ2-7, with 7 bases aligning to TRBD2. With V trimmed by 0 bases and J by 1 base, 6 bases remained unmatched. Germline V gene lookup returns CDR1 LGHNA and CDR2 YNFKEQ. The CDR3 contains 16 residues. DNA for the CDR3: TGTGCCAGCAGCCAAGATTCCAGCGGGGCATCCTACGAGCAGTACTTC. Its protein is CASSQDSSGASYEQYF.

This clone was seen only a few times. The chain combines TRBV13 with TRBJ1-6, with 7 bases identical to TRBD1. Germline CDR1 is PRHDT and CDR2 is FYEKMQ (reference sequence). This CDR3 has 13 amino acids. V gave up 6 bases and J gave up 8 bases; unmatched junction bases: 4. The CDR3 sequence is CASRQGPDSPLHF. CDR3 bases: TGTGCCAGCAGACAGGGGCCAGATTCACCCCTCCACTTT.

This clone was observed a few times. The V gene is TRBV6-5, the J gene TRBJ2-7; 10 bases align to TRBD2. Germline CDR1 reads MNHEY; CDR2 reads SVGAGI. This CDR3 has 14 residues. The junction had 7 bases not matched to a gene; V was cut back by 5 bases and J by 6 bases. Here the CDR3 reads CASSPSGRNGEQYF. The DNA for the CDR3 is TGTGCCAGCAGTCCTAGCGGGAGAAATGGCGAGCAGTACTTC.

The CDR3 DNA reads TGTGCCAGCAGCGCTCGGAGCTCTGGAAACACCATATATTTT. It specifies CASSARSSGNTIYF. The gene calls are TRBV11-2 and TRBJ1-3; D call uncertain. Germline V gene lookup returns CDR1 SGHAT and CDR2 FQNNGV. The V gene lost 5 bases and the J gene lost 0 bases, with 8 bases spanning the gap. The CDR3 contains 14 residues.

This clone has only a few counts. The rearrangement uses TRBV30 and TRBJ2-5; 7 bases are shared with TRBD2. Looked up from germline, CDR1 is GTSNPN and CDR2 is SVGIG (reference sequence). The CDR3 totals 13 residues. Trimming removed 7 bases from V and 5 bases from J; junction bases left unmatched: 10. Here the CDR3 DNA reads TGTGCCTTCAAGGGACTACCCGGGGAGACCCAGTACTTC. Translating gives CAFKGLPGETQYF.

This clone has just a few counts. The CDR3 region is CACPDGRGRANEQYF. The CDR3 DNA sequence: TGTGCCTGTCCAGATGGTCGCGGGAGGGCCAACGAGCAGTACTTC. The chain employs TRBV30 and TRBJ2-7, with 9 bases matching TRBD2. V gave up 6 bases and J gave up 5 bases; unmatched junction bases: 14. This CDR3 is built from 15 residues. The germline CDR1 and CDR2 sequences are GTSNPN and SVGIG (reference sequence).

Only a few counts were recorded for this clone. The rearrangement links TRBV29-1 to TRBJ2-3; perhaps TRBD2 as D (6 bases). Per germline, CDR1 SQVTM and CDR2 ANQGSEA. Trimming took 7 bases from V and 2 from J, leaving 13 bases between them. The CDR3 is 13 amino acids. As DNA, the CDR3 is TGCAGCGCCGCGGGACTCTACACAGATACGCAGTATTTT. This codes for CSAAGLYTDTQYF.

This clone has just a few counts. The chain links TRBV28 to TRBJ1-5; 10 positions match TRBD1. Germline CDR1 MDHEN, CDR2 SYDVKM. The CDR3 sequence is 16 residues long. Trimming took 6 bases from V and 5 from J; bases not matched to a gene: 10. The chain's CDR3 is CASSTVGQGVYQPQHF. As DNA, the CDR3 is TGTGCCAGCAGCACAGTAGGACAGGGGGTATATCAGCCCCAGCATTTT.